The rows below give T cell receptor beta chains drawn from one sample of a study of cytomegalovirus exposure and HLA in healthy donors. Sequenced by immunoSEQ multiplex PCR; TCRdb stores in-frame clones only, minus some. The repertoire has 45,000 to 70,000 clones, approximately 84% of them found once; the top ten carry 2.9%. The sample comprised PBMCs. These receptors were collected from a man in his fifties or sixties in good health and CMV-seronegative. Both conserved end residues are part of each CDR3. The D gene is left open where the match is weak. The size entry is marked missing in some rows and otherwise reads once, few, many or a size class.

v_gene: TRBV19; j_gene: TRBJ2-2; d_gene: TRBD2; abundance: -; CDR3aa: CASSIMERGGPNTGELFF; CDR3nt: TGTGCCAGTAGTATTATGGAGCGGGGGGGCCCGAACACCGGGGAGCTGTTTTTT
v_gene: TRBV25-1; j_gene: TRBJ1-6; d_gene: TRBD1; abundance: -; CDR3aa: CASRGQGRSPLHF; CDR3nt: TGTGCCAGCAGGGGACAGGGCAGATCACCCCTCCACTTT
v_gene: TRBV27; j_gene: TRBJ1-5; d_gene: TRBD1; abundance: -; CDR3aa: CASSSRTGRWGNQPQHF; CDR3nt: TGTGCCAGCAGTTCCCGGACAGGGCGATGGGGCAATCAGCCCCAGCATTTT
v_gene: TRBV14; j_gene: TRBJ2-1; d_gene: TRBD2; abundance: -; CDR3aa: CASSQLTSAFEQFF; CDR3nt: TGTGCCAGCAGCCAACTCACTAGCGCATTTGAGCAGTTCTTC
v_gene: TRBV5-4; j_gene: TRBJ2-5; d_gene: -; abundance: -; CDR3aa: CASSFGGPVETQYF; CDR3nt: TGTGCCAGCAGCTTCGGGGGACCCGTGGAGACCCAGTACTTC
v_gene: TRBV30; j_gene: TRBJ1-4; d_gene: TRBD1; abundance: -; CDR3aa: CAWGGDRSSNEKLFF; CDR3nt: TGTGCCTGGGGGGGGGACAGGTCCTCTAATGAAAAACTGTTTTTT
v_gene: TRBV27; j_gene: TRBJ2-3; d_gene: TRBD1; abundance: once; CDR3aa: CASSAGQGAPKDTQYF; CDR3nt: TGTGCCAGCAGTGCGGGACAGGGGGCGCCTAAAGATACGCAGTATTTT
v_gene: TRBV15; j_gene: TRBJ2-1; d_gene: -; abundance: -; CDR3aa: CATSRGLGGAYNEQFF; CDR3nt: TGTGCCACCAGCAGAGGATTAGGGGGGGCCTACAATGAGCAGTTCTTC
v_gene: TRBV6-5; j_gene: TRBJ2-7; d_gene: TRBD1; abundance: once; CDR3aa: CASSTDRSSSYEQYF; CDR3nt: TGTGCCAGCAGCACGGACAGGTCAAGCTCCTACGAGCAGTACTTC
v_gene: TRBV29-1; j_gene: TRBJ1-2; d_gene: -; abundance: -; CDR3aa: CSVEDRQIGYTF; CDR3nt: TGCAGCGTTGAAGATCGTCAGATCGGCTACACCTTC
v_gene: TRBV12-2; j_gene: TRBJ2-4; d_gene: -; abundance: -; CDR3aa: CASRIRENIAKNIQYF; CDR3nt: TGTGCAAGTCGCATCCGGGAGAACATAGCCAAAAACATTCAGTACTTC